This TCR beta chain was found in a study of glioma-infiltrating T cells after dendritic cell vaccination. CDR1 and CDR2 from the germline V gene are MNHNS and SASEGT. V lost 6 bases and J lost 2, with 14 bases in between. This CDR3 contains 14 residues. Only in-frame clones appear in the TCRdb table, and some are missing; sequencing was by immunoSEQ multiplex PCR. The sample carries approximately 85,000 clones, approximately 81% recorded once. The time point was: after dendritic cell vaccination, including at tumor progression/relapse. Selection required adequate fresh-frozen tumor tissue plus more than two years' survival data. This clone is a singleton in its sample.

This TCR was recovered from a human donor with glioblastoma. The sequenced sample was blood, obtained after dendritic cell vaccination. This chain connects TRBV6-1 to TRBJ2-7; the D gene is possibly TRBD1 (5 bases). CDR3 sequence reads: CASRQTLGPYEQYF. CDR3 nucleotide sequence: TGTGCCAGCAGGCAGACACTGGGGCCCTACGAGCAGTACTTC.